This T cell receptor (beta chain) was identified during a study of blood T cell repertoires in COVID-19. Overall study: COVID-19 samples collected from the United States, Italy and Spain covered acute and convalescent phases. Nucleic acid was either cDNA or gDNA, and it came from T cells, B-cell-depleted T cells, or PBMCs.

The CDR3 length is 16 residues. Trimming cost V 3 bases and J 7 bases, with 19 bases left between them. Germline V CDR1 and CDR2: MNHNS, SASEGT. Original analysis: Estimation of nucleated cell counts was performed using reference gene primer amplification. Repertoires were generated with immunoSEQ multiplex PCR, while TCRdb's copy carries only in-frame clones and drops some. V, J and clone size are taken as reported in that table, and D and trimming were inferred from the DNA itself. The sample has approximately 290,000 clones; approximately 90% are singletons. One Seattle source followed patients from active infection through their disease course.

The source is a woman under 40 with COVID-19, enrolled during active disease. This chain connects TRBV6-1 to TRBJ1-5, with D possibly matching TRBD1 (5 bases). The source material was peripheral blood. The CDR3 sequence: CASSDGEGIFFQPQHF. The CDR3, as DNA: TGTGCCAGCAGTGATGGGGAGGGGATCTTCTTCCAGCCCCAGCATTTT.